This T cell receptor (beta chain) was documented in a study of cytomegalovirus exposure and HLA in healthy donors. Whole-study results and caveats: TCR beta V- and J-gene trimming was later associated with a missense DCLRE1C variant.

This CDR3 contains 14 residues. With 5 bases removed from V and 7 bases from J, the gap between germline ends came to 18 bases. CDR1 and CDR2 from the germline V gene are SGHRS and YFSETQ. Points on this clone: Its antigen is still unknown.

In the PCR, 60 Vbeta and 13 Jbeta primers were used. In the authors' methods: In a later analysis, some 11 million of 75 million to 90 million unique beta chains occurred in at least two donors. Assay used: immunoSEQ multiplex PCR; TCRdb lists only in-frame clones, some missing. That table furnishes V, J and clone size, whereas the DNA furnished D and trimming. The sample records about 160,000 clones, roughly 78% being singletons. The rearrangement joins TRBV5-1 to TRBJ1-1; perhaps TRBD1 as D (5 bases). Sequencing was carried out using PBMCs. This TCR derives from a man aged 40-55 years in good health and CMV-seronegative. The chain's CDR3 is CASRGTLGRGEAFF. The CDR3 DNA reads as TGCGCCAGCAGGGGCACCCTGGGGCGAGGTGAAGCTTTCTTT.